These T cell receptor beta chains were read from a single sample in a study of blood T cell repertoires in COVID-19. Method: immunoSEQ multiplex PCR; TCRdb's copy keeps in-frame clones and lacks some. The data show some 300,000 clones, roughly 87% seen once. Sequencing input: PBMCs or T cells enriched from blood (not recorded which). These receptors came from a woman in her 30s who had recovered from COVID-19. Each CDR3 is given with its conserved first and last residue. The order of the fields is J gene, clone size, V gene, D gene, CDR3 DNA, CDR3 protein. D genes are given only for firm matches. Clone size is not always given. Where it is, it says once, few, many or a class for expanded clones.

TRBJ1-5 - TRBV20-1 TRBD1 TGCAGTGCTAGTGGACAGGGGGTTGGGCAGCCCCAGCATTTT CSASGQGVGQPQHF
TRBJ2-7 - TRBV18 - TGTGCCAGCTCATCCGATGCCAGCTACGAGCAGTACTTC CASSSDASYEQYF
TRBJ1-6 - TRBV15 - TGTGCCACCAGCCCCTCCGGGAGTAGCTCCTATAATTCACCCCTCCACTTT CATSPSGSSSYNSPLHF
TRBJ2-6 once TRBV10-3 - TGTGCCATCAGTGAGAACCTATCTGGGGCCAACGTCCTGACTTTC CAISENLSGANVLTF
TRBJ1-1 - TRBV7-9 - TGTGCCAGCAGCCTAGGGTCGGGCACTGAAGCTTTCTTT CASSLGSGTEAFF
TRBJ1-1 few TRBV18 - TGTGCCAGCTCTCCCGGGATCGGGAACACTGAAGCTTTCTTT CASSPGIGNTEAFF
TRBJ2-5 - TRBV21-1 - TGTGCCAGCAGGATTACTAGCGCCCCTGGAGAGACCCAGTACTTC CASRITSAPGETQYF
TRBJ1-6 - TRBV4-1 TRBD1 TGCGCCAGCAGCCGCGCGGGGGGACAGGGTTTAAATTCACCCCTCCACTTT CASSRAGGQGLNSPLHF
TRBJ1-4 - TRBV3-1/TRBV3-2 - TGTGCCAGCAGCCAAGCGCACAGGTCCAGGCCTCCTCGGATCGGAAAACTGTTTTTT CASSQAHRSRPPRIGKLFF
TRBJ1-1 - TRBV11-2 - TGTGCCAGCAGCTCAGCAGGGGCGAACACTGAAGCTTTCTTT CASSSAGANTEAFF
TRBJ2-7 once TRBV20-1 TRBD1 TGCAGTGCTAGTCATTTTCCGGGACAGGGGGCTGAAGAGCAGTACTTC CSASHFPGQGAEEQYF
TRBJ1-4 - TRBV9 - TGTGCCAGCAGCGTCGCCCAGGGAAGTGAAAAACTGTTTTTT CASSVAQGSEKLFF
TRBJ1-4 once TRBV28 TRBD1 TGTGCCAGCAGTACCGGGACAGGGAATGAAAAACTGTTTTTT CASSTGTGNEKLFF
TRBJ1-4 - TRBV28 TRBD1 TGTGCCAGCAGTCCCCCCCCACAGGGGGGTAATGAAAAACTGTTTTTT CASSPPPQGGNEKLFF
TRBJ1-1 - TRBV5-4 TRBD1 TGTGCCAGCAGCCCACCGACAGGGGAAAACACTGAAGCTTTCTTT CASSPPTGENTEAFF
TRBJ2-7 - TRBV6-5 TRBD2 TGTGCCAGCAGGCTAGCGGGGGGGCTCTACGAGCAGTACTTC CASRLAGGLYEQYF